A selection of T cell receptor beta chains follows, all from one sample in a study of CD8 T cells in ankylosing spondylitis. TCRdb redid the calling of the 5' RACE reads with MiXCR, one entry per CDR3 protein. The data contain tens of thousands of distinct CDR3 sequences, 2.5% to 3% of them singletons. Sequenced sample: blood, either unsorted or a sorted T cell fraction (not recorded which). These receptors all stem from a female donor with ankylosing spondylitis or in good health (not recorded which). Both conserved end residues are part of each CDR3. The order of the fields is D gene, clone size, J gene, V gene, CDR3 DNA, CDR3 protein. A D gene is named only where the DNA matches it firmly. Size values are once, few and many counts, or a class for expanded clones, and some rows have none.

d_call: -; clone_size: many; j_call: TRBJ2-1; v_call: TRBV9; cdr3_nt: TGTGCCAGCAGCAGGACTTCCTACAATGAGCAGTTCTTC; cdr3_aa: CASSRTSYNEQFF
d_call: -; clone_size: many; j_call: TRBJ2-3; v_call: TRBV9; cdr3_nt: TGTGCCAGCAGCGCACAGACAAGCGGAATTGGGGATACGCAGTATTTT; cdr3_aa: CASSAQTSGIGDTQYF
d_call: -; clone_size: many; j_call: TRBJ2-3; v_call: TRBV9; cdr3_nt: TGTGCCAGCACTCAAGGGAGCGGCTCGGAGGTTACGCAGTATTTT; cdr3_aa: CASTQGSGSEVTQYF
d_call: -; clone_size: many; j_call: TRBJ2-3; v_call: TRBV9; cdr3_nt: TGTGCCAGCAGCAACAGAGATACGCAGTATTTT; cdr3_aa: CASSNRDTQYF
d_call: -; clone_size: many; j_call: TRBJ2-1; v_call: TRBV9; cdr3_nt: TGTGCCAGCAGCGTAACCCCCTCCATGGATGAGCAGTTCTTC; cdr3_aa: CASSVTPSMDEQFF
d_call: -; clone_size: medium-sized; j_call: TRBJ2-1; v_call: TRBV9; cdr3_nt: TGTGCCAGCAGCGTAGGGGGTAGCTGGTACAATGAGCAGTTCTTC; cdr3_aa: CASSVGGSWYNEQFF
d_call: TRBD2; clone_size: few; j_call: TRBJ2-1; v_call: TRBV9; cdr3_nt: TGTGCCAGCAGTCGGGAGGGACAAATTTACAATGAGCAGTTCTTC; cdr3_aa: CASSREGQIYNEQFF
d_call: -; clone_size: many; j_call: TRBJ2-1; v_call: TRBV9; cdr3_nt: TGTGCCAGCAGCACGATGAGTAGCTCCTACAATGAGCAGTTCTTC; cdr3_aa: CASSTMSSSYNEQFF
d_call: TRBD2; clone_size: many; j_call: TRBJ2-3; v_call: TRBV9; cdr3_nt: TGTGCCAGCAGCGTAGGAAATAGCGGGAGGAACACAGATACGCAGTATTTT; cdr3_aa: CASSVGNSGRNTDTQYF
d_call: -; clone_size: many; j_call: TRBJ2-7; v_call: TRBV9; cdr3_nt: TGTGCCAGCAGCGTAGCTGGGGGGCCCATCGAGCAGTACTTC; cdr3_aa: CASSVAGGPIEQYF
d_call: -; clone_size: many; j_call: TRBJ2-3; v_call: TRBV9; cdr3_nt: TGTGCCAGCAGCGTGGCAACTAGCAGCACAGATACGCAGTATTTT; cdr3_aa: CASSVATSSTDTQYF
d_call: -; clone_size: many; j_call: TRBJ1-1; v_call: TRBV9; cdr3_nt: TGTGCCAGCAGCGTAGAGGTAGCGGGGCCCGGGGCTTTCTTT; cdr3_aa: CASSVEVAGPGAFF
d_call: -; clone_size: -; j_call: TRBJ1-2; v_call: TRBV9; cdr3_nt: TGTGCCAGCAGCGTAGAGGGGTTTAACGACTATGGCTACACCTTC; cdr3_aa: CASSVEGFNDYGYTF
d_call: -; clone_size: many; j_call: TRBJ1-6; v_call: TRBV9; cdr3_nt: TGTGCCAGCAGGAATAGGGAGGGATCACCCCTCCACTTT; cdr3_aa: CASRNREGSPLHF
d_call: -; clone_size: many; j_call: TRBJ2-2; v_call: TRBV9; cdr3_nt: TGTGCCAGCAGCTCAAGGGCCCGGGAGCTGTTTTTT; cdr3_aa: CASSSRARELFF
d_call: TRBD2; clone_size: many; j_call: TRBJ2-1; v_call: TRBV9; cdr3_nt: TGTGCCAGCAGCGCGGGACTAGCGGGGGGCGCGGGTGAGCAGTTCTTC; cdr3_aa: CASSAGLAGGAGEQFF
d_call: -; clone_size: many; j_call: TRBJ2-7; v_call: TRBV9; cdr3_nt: TGTGCCAGCAGCGTAGGTGGTACAGAAAACGAGCAGTACTTC; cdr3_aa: CASSVGGTENEQYF
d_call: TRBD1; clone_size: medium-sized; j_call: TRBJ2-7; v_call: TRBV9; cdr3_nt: TGTGCCAGCAGCGTGGGACAGGGGCTCTACGAGCAGTACTTC; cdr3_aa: CASSVGQGLYEQYF
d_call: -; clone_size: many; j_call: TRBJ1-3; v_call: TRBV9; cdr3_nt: TGTGCCAGCAGCGCTACCTCCGGGACGTCTGGAAACACCATATATTTT; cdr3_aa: CASSATSGTSGNTIYF
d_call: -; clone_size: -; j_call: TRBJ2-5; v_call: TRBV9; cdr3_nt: TGTGCCAGCAGCCCAGGGGGGGTGGGACGACCGGGAGAGACCCAGTACTTC; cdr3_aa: CASSPGGVGRPGETQYF
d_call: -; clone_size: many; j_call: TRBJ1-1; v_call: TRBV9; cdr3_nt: TGTGCCAGCAGCCCCCAGGGTCCAGGGATCGATGCTGAAGCTTTCTTT; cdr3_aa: CASSPQGPGIDAEAFF
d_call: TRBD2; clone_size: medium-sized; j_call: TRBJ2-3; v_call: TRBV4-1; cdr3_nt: TGCGCCAGCAGCCTAAGTTGGACTAGCGGGGGACATAGCACAGATACGCAGTATTTT; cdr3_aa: CASSLSWTSGGHSTDTQYF
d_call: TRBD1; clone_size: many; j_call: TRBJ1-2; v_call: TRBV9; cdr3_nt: TGTGCCAGCAGCGAGACAGGGGTCTATGGCTACACCTTC; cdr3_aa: CASSETGVYGYTF
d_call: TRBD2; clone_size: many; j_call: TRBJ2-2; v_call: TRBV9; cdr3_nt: TGTGCCAGCAGCGTAGCGGGAGGGAACACCGGGGAGCTGTTTTTT; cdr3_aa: CASSVAGGNTGELFF
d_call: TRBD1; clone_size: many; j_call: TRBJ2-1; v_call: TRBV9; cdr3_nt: TGTGCCAGCAGCACAGGACAGGGGACCTACAATGAGCAGTTCTTC; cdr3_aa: CASSTGQGTYNEQFF